This TCR beta chain was obtained from a study of control samples from healthy donors and cancer patients. Only in-frame clones appear in the TCRdb table, and some are missing; sequencing was by immunoSEQ multiplex PCR. Among approximately 120,000 clones listed, around 87% were seen once. CDR1 is MGHDK, CDR2 SYGVNS, per germline. Trimming took 2 bases from V and 2 from J, leaving 6 bases between them. The CDR3 is made up of 13 amino acids. The sequence was obtained from a man in his sixties in good health. Sequenced material: blood. V usage is TRBV25-1 and J usage is TRBJ1-2; D not certain. The DNA of the CDR3 is TGTGCCAGCAGTGAAGGCTACAACTATGGCTACACCTTC. Translation: CASSEGYNYGYTF.